The present T cell receptor beta chain was sequenced within a study of shared clonotypes between healthy human individuals. Concerning this clone: Its antigen is not identified.

It was 200 ng DNA, 31,000 or so T cell genomes, that sorted-subset replicate PCRs used. Libraries were prepared by immunoSEQ multiplex PCR; TCRdb keeps only in-frame clonotypes and omits some of them. Of approximately 590,000 clones listed, around 95% are singletons. Study findings and constraints: Shared across a handful of donors were around 5% of the naive CD4 clonotypes.

Cells designated naive CD8 were CD45RO-negative and were positively selected for CCR7, with terminally differentiated effector memory CD45RA+ cells excluded. The V gene lost 2 bases and the J gene lost 0 bases, with 10 bases spanning the gap. The CDR3 covers 15 residues. CDR1 and CDR2 (germline): PRHDT, FYEKMQ (reference sequence). V and J are TRBV13 and TRBJ1-1, with TRBD1 as a possible D gene (5 bases). The sequence derives from a woman aged 30 to 39 in good health. Material for sequencing was naive CD8+ T cells sorted from blood. The CDR3 bases are TGTGCCAGCAGCTTAATCGGGGGAATGAACACTGAAGCTTTCTTT. Its protein is CASSLIGGMNTEAFF. Full variable domain (outside the CDR3, taken from reference TRBV13 and TRBJ1-1): AAGVIQSPRHLIKEKRETATLKCYPIPRHDTVYWYQQGPGQDPQFLISFYEKMQSDKGSIPDRFSAQQFSDYHSELNMSSLELGDSALYFCASSLIGGMNTEAFFGQGTRLTVV.